This T cell receptor (beta chain) was profiled in a study of T cells expressing NK-cell markers. Study-wide results and limits: Each of 6 or 7 donors carried dominant NKG2C+ clonotypes accounting for about 1.0-7.5% of CD8+ T cells.

Beta-chain TCR cDNA was generated via 5'RACE template switching with UMIs. From the 5' RACE reads, TCRdb lists one entry per CDR3 protein and no DNA. Found here are about 150,000 distinct CDR3 sequences; the top ten clones hold more than 35%. This CDR3 is built from 12 residues. CDR1 and CDR2 from the germline V gene are SQVTM and ANQGSEA. About this clonotype: The antigen remains unidentified.

Sequencing was done on a sample of blood T cells: a sorted CD56 or NKG2C T cell subset, CD4+ or CD8+ T cells, or bulk PBMC T cells (not recorded which). The chain links TRBV29-1 to TRBJ2-2. This receptor was obtained from a woman between 50 and 59 years old in good health. CDR3 loop: CSVGREHGELFF.